These T cell receptor beta chains were read from a single sample in a study of vaccination and CD4 T cells after COVID-19. Their target antigens are unknown. TCRdb called the PCR reads again in MiXCR, with one record for every CDR3 protein. The top ten hold 9% to 10% of the sample, which has 20,000 to 25,000 distinct CDR3 sequences, around two fifths seen once. The sequences come from CD4+ T cells from blood, cultured in vitro, collected about 7 months after SARS-CoV-2 vaccination. The receptors originated from a human donor who had recovered from COVID-19. Each CDR3 is given with its conserved first and last residue. A D gene is named only where the DNA matches it firmly. Clone size is stated in some rows and not others, as once, few, many or a class when expanded.

TRBV12-3/TRBV12-4,TRBD2,TRBJ2-5,-,CASSHRASGVMGVETQYF,TGTGCCAGCAGCCACAGGGCTAGCGGGGTCATGGGGGTTGAGACCCAGTACTTC
TRBV7-2,-,TRBJ2-2,-,CASSRRGTNTGELFF,TGTGCCAGCAGCCGTCGCGGGACGAACACCGGGGAGCTGTTTTTT
TRBV5-3,-,TRBJ1-6,-,CASSSRTANYNSPLHF,TGTGCCAGCAGCTCTAGGACAGCGAACTATAATTCACCCCTCCACTTT
TRBV6-5,-,TRBJ2-5,-,CASSYRFGRSQETQYF,TGTGCCAGCAGTTACCGATTTGGACGATCCCAAGAGACCCAGTACTTC
TRBV28,TRBD2,TRBJ2-3,few,CASSLPPGRAHTQYF,TGTGCCAGCAGTTTGCCCCCAGGGAGGGCCCATACGCAGTATTTT
TRBV20-1,TRBD1,TRBJ2-1,medium-sized,CSAGGLARGNEQFF,TGCAGTGCAGGGGGCTTAGCCCGGGGCAATGAGCAGTTCTTC
TRBV28,TRBD1,TRBJ2-3,-,CASSMDRWADTQYF,TGTGCCAGCAGTATGGACAGGTGGGCAGATACGCAGTATTTT
TRBV7-9,TRBD2,TRBJ2-7,-,CASSLAGGVGNEQYF,TGTGCCAGCAGCTTAGCGGGGGGGGTAGGAAACGAGCAGTACTTC
TRBV19,TRBD1,TRBJ1-2,-,CASRLTGATNYGYTF,TGTGCCAGTAGGCTGACAGGGGCGACTAACTATGGCTACACCTTC
TRBV29-1,-,TRBJ2-3,-,CSVETAGDTQYF,TGCAGCGTTGAGACCGCAGGGGATACGCAGTATTTT
TRBV6-1,TRBD1,TRBJ2-7,-,CASSEEGTGSYEQYF,TGTGCCAGCAGTGAAGAGGGGACAGGCTCCTACGAGCAGTACTTC
TRBV10-1,-,TRBJ1-1,-,CASRVGGVMNTEAFF,TGCGCCAGCCGAGTCGGTGGGGTCATGAACACTGAAGCTTTCTTT
TRBV28,-,TRBJ2-7,-,CASTDFRTADYEQYF,TGTGCCAGCACTGATTTTCGGACAGCAGACTACGAGCAGTACTTC
TRBV29-1,-,TRBJ1-2,few,CSVHSGSGYTF,TGCAGCGTGCATTCGGGGAGTGGCTACACCTTC
TRBV7-6,TRBD2,TRBJ2-7,few,CASSLEETSGPDEQYF,TGTGCCAGCAGCTTAGAAGAAACTAGCGGACCAGACGAGCAGTACTTC
TRBV15,-,TRBJ2-7,-,CATSRTTESSYEQYF,TGTGCCACCAGCAGAACTACAGAGAGCTCCTACGAGCAGTACTTC
TRBV7-9,TRBD1,TRBJ1-2,few,CASSARTGGLGYTF,TGTGCCAGCAGCGCCCGGACAGGGGGTCTTGGCTACACCTTC
TRBV20-1,TRBD1,TRBJ1-1,-,CSASNPTGGDTEAFF,TGCAGTGCTAGTAATCCTACAGGGGGCGATACTGAAGCTTTCTTT
TRBV20-1,-,TRBJ1-1,few,CSARPTANTEAFF,TGCAGTGCTAGACCGACAGCGAACACTGAAGCTTTCTTT
TRBV20-1,-,TRBJ1-5,few,CSARLGGRTNQPQHF,TGCAGTGCTAGATTGGGGGGCAGGACAAATCAGCCCCAGCATTTT
TRBV12-3/TRBV12-4,TRBD2,TRBJ2-5,-,CASSLVISGSGAETQYF,TGTGCCAGCAGCCTTGTCATTAGCGGGAGCGGGGCGGAGACCCAGTACTTC
TRBV20-1,-,TRBJ1-1,-,CSAGEGGRDTEAFF,TGCAGTGCCGGGGAGGGGGGTAGGGACACTGAAGCTTTCTTT
TRBV6-1,-,TRBJ2-7,-,CASSVLAGSYEQYF,TGTGCCAGCAGTGTCCTTGCGGGGTCCTACGAGCAGTACTTC
TRBV28,-,TRBJ2-7,few,CASSLRGGPNHPMDF,TGTGCCAGCAGTTTACGCGGGGGCCCCAACCATCCGATGGACTTC
TRBV5-1,-,TRBJ2-5,-,CASSLARYSETQYF,TGCGCCAGCAGCTTAGCCCGCTACAGTGAGACCCAGTACTTC
TRBV24-1,TRBD2,TRBJ2-1,-,CATSDSPGLAGDYNEQFF,TGTGCCACCAGTGACTCTCCGGGACTAGCGGGAGACTACAATGAGCAGTTCTTC
TRBV20-1,-,TRBJ2-2,-,CSARDRRISTGELFF,TGCAGTGCTAGAGATCGGCGGATATCCACCGGGGAGCTGTTTTTT
TRBV28,-,TRBJ1-5,few,CASSFIKGGNQPQHF,TGTGCCAGCAGTTTCATTAAGGGGGGAAATCAGCCCCAGCATTTT